This T cell receptor (beta chain) was identified during a study of OX40 agonist ivuxolimab in advanced cancers. Using immunoSEQ multiplex PCR, the repertoire was profiled, and TCRdb retains in-frame clones only, with some absent. The sample consists of about 77,000 clones, about 85% of them appearing once. Comment on this clone: Its antigen is unknown.

Study observations and caveats: Part of the nonresponder group also had normalized T-cell clonal expansion that was low. Clonal expansion was seen in CD4+ and CD8+ blood T cells by week 6 at 0.1 to 3.0 mg/kg. Among T cells, CD8+ cells averaged more expanded clones than CD4+ cells.

Germline CDR1 is MDHEN and CDR2 is SYDVKM. Trimming cost V 3 bases and J 2 bases, with 9 bases left between them. The CDR3 contains 14 residues. The TCR originated in an adult with an advanced solid tumor such as melanoma, head and neck, liver or kidney cancer. This material consisted of CD4+ or CD8+ T cells sorted from blood, taken in a trial of the OX40 agonist ivuxolimab. V and J are TRBV28 and TRBJ2-3; D remains unclear. The CDR3 loop is CASSLSSPTDTQYF. The CDR3 nucleotides read TGTGCCAGCAGTTTGTCGAGCCCCACAGATACGCAGTATTTT.